This note documents a single TCR beta chain sequence. These data come from a study of blood T cell repertoires in COVID-19. Study overall: From T cells, B-cell-depleted T cells, or PBMCs came the material, which was cDNA or gDNA.

V was pared by 2 bases and J by 4 bases, with 11 bases between. CDR1 PRHDT and CDR2 FYEKMQ come from the germline V gene (reference sequence). This CDR3 spans 14 amino acids. Source study methods: Nucleated cell counts were estimated from reference gene primer amplification. Sequencing used immunoSEQ multiplex PCR; TCRdb keeps in-frame clones, though not all of them. V and J calls and clone size are those listed in that table; D and trimming were worked out from the DNA. The table records approximately 120,000 clones, about 80% of them present only once. The gene calls are TRBV13 and TRBJ1-1; TRBD1 is a possible D gene (6 bases). What was sequenced was peripheral blood. The sequence was collected from a woman in her forties or fifties with acute or convalescent COVID-19. CDR3 amino acids: CASSLYHRATEAFF. CDR3 coding DNA: TGTGCCAGCAGCTTATATCACAGGGCCACTGAAGCTTTCTTT. The full variable domain, with the rest looked up from reference TRBV13 and TRBJ1-1, is AAGVIQSPRHLIKEKRETATLKCYPIPRHDTVYWYQQGPGQDPQFLISFYEKMQSDKGSIPDRFSAQQFSDYHSELNMSSLELGDSALYFCASSLYHRATEAFFGQGTRLTVV.